These 2 T cell receptor beta chains originate from one sample sequenced in a study of T cell responses to AZD1222 COVID-19 vaccine. Some clones are missing from TCRdb's copy, which holds only in-frame ones; the method was immunoSEQ multiplex PCR. Here the sample spans 130,000 to 150,000 clones, 80% to 95% being singletons. The input for sequencing was peripheral blood, taken on day 0 of AZD1222 vaccination. The receptors here all came from an adult in good health.

The V gene is TRBV9, the J gene TRBJ2-1; 7 bases are shared with TRBD1. V shed 0 bases, J shed 12 bases, and the junction held 6 bases outside the gene matches. This CDR3 has 13 amino acids. The germline gives CDR1 SGDLS, CDR2 YYNGEE. This chain's CDR3 is CASSVVKGAAQFF. CDR3 nucleotides: TGTGCCAGCAGCGTAGTGAAGGGGGCTGCGCAGTTCTTC.

The chain joins TRBV11-3 to TRBJ2-2; either TRBD1 or TRBD2 may fit D (6 bases each). CDR1 and CDR2 (germline): SGHNT, YENEEA. This CDR3 region has 15 residues. V lost 8 bases to trimming and J lost 4 bases, with 17 bases between them. The CDR3 region is CASGKGGVATGELFF. In DNA, the CDR3 is TGTGCCAGCGGGAAGGGGGGAGTCGCCACCGGGGAGCTGTTTTTT.